The clone carrying this T cell receptor (beta chain) appeared once. Profiling relied on immunoSEQ multiplex PCR, and the TCRdb table lists in-frame clones only, not all of them. The sample consists of approximately 31,000 clones, over 85% of them appearing once. The CDR3 extends over 13 amino acids. The germline V gene encodes CDR1 SGHTA and CDR2 FQGNSA. The V end was cut by 5 bases, the J end by 6 bases, with 14 bases between. The data derive from a study of T cell changes during pregnancy in multiple sclerosis. The clonotype originates from a female donor in good health, enrolled as a control in a pregnancy study. Sequenced material: CD4+ T cells from peripheral blood mononuclear cells, taken in the second trimester of pregnancy. The V gene is TRBV7-2, the J gene TRBJ2-7; D may be TRBD1 (6 bases). The CDR3 here is CASSVTQGGEQYF. Here the CDR3 DNA reads TGTGCCAGCAGCGTAACACAGGGCGGCGAGCAGTACTTC.